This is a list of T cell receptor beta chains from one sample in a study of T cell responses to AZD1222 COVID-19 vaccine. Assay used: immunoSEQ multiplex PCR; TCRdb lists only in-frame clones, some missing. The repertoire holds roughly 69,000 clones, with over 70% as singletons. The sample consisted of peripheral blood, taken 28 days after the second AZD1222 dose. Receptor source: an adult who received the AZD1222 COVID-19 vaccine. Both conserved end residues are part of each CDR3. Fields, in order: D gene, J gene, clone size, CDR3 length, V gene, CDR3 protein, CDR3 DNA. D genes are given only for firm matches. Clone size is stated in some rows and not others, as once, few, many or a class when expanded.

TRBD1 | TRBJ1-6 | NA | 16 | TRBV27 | CASSSATGVNNSPLHF | TGTGCCAGCAGTTCTGCGACAGGGGTGAACAATTCACCCCTCCACTTT
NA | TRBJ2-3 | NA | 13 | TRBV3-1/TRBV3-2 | CASSTRETDTQYF | TGTGCCAGCAGCACCAGGGAGACAGATACGCAGTATTTT
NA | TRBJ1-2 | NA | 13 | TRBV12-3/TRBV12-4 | CASSFGRNYGYTF | TGTGCCAGCAGTTTCGGGCGGAACTATGGCTACACCTTC
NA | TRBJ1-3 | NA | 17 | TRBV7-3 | CASSLPRAGVSGNTIYF | TGTGCCAGCAGCCTACCGAGAGCCGGGGTGTCGGGAAACACCATATATTTT
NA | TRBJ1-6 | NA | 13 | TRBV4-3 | CASSLSMNSPLHF | TGCGCCAGCAGCCTCTCTATGAATTCACCCCTCCACTTT
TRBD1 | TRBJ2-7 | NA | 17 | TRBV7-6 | CASSRYVDRTSSYEQYF | TGTGCCAGCAGCCGCTATGTGGACAGGACAAGCTCCTACGAGCAGTACTTC
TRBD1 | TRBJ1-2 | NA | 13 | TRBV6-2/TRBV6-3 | CASSATGNYGYTF | TGTGCCAGCAGTGCGACAGGGAACTATGGCTACACCTTC
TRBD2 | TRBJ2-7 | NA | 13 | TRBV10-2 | CASRGLTIYEQYF | TGCGCCAGCAGGGGACTAACAATCTACGAGCAGTACTTC
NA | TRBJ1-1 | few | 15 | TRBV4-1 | CASSQDRQGWTEAFF | TGCGCCAGCAGCCAAGACCGTCAGGGGTGGACTGAAGCTTTCTTT
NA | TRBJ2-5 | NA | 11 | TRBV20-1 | CSARLWETQYF | TGCAGTGCTAGGTTATGGGAGACCCAGTACTTC
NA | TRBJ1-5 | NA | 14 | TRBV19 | CASVQGKVGQPQHF | TGTGCCAGCGTACAGGGTAAAGTCGGGCAGCCCCAGCATTTT
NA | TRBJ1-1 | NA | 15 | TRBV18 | CASSPISGGNTEAFF | TGTGCCAGCTCACCGATCTCGGGGGGGAACACTGAAGCTTTCTTT
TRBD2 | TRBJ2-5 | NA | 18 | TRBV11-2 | CASSLVPSTSGGLKTQYF | TGTGCCAGCAGCTTAGTCCCCTCCACTAGCGGGGGGTTAAAGACCCAGTACTTC
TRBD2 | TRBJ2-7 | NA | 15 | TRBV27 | CASSWGLAGGYEQYF | TGTGCCAGCAGTTGGGGACTAGCGGGAGGGTACGAGCAGTACTTC
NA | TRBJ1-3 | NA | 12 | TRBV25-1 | CASSSVGNTIYF | TGTGCCAGCAGTTCGGTGGGAAACACCATATATTTT
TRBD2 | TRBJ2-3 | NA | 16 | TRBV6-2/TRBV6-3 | CASSSPTGGLWDTQYF | TGTGCCAGCAGTTCCCCCACGGGGGGGCTTTGGGATACGCAGTATTTT
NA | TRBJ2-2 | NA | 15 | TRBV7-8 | CASRTTATNTGELFF | TGTGCCAGCAGGACAACAGCGACGAACACCGGGGAGCTGTTTTTT
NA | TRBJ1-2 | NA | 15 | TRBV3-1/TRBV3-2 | CASSLEQGFIQGYTF | TGTGCCAGCAGCCTTGAACAGGGTTTCATACAAGGCTACACCTTC
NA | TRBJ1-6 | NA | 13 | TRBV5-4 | CASSLDTNSPLHF | TGTGCCAGCAGCCTCGACACTAATTCACCCCTCCACTTT
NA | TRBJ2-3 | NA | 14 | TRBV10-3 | CATRPGGQTDTQYF | TGTGCCACCCGCCCGGGGGGCCAAACAGATACGCAGTATTTT
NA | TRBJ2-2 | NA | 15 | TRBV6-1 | CASSETSRVTGELFF | TGTGCCAGCAGTGAAACGTCGCGAGTCACCGGGGAGCTGTTTTTT
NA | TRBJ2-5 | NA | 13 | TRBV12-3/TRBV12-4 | CASSFVGRETQYF | TGTGCCAGCAGTTTCGTAGGGAGGGAGACCCAGTACTTC
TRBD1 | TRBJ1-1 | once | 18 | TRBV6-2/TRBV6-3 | CASSSDFTGGSRNTEAFF | TGTGCCAGCAGTTCTGATTTCACAGGGGGATCAAGGAACACTGAAGCTTTCTTT
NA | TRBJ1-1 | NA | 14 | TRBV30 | CAWSRTHMNTEAFF | TGTGCCTGGAGTAGGACACACATGAACACTGAAGCTTTCTTT
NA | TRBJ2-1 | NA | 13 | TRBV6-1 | CASSEGAHNEQFF | TGTGCCAGCAGTGAGGGGGCGCACAATGAGCAGTTCTTC
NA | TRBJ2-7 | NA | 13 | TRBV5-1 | CASSRGTDYEQYF | TGCGCCAGCAGCCGGGGGACAGACTACGAGCAGTACTTC
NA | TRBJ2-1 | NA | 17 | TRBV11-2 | CASSLDSELRSYNEQFF | TGTGCCAGCAGCTTAGATTCGGAGCTTCGCTCCTACAATGAGCAGTTCTTC
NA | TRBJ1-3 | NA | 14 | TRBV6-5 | CASSYSYSGNTIYF | TGTGCCAGCAGTTACTCATACTCTGGAAACACCATATATTTT
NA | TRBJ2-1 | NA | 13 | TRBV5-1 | CASSNGPTQKQFF | TGCGCCAGCAGCAATGGACCCACACAGAAGCAGTTCTTC
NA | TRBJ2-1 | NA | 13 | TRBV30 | CAWSRDRYNEQFF | TGTGCCTGGAGTCGCGACAGATACAATGAGCAGTTCTTC
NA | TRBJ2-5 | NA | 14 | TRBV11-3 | CASSLGGNQETQYF | TGTGCCAGCAGCTTAGGGGGGAATCAAGAGACCCAGTACTTC
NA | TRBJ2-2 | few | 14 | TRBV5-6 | CASSLAQITGELFF | TGTGCCAGCAGCTTGGCACAGATCACCGGGGAGCTGTTTTTT
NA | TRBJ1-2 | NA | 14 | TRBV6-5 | CASNKWGSNYGYTF | TGTGCCAGCAACAAATGGGGGTCTAACTATGGCTACACCTTC
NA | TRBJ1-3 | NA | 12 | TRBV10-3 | CAITTSGNTIYF | TGTGCCATCACCACTTCTGGAAACACCATATATTTT
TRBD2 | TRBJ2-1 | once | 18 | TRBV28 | CASYRTSGGASWKNEQFF | TGTGCCAGCTATCGGACTAGCGGGGGGGCCTCATGGAAAAATGAGCAGTTCTTC
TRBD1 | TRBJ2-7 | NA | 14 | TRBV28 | CASRKRTGGSEQYF | TGTGCCAGCAGAAAACGGACAGGGGGAAGTGAGCAGTACTTC
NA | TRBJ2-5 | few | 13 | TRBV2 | CASSSGTKETQYF | TGTGCCAGCAGTTCGGGGACGAAAGAGACCCAGTACTTC
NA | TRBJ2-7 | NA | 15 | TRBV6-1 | CASSDLSGDAYEQYF | TGTGCCAGCAGTGATCTGTCGGGGGACGCCTACGAGCAGTACTTC
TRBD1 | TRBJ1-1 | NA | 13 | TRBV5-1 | CASGQAPGTEAFF | TGCGCCAGCGGACAGGCCCCGGGGACTGAAGCTTTCTTT
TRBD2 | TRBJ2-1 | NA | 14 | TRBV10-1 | CASSTSGGDNEQFF | TGCGCCAGCTCGACTAGCGGGGGGGACAATGAGCAGTTCTTC
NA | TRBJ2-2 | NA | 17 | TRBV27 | CASSLSSAWAFTGELFF | TGTGCCAGCAGTCTCTCATCGGCTTGGGCCTTCACCGGGGAGCTGTTTTTT
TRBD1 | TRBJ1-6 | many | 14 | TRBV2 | CASEDTGGNSPLHF | TGTGCCAGCGAAGATACAGGGGGCAATTCACCCCTCCACTTT
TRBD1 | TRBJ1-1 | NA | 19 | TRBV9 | CASSDISGDRALGDTEAFF | TGTGCCAGCAGCGATATTTCCGGCGACAGGGCTTTGGGGGACACTGAAGCTTTCTTT
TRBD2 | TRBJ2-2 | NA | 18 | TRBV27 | CASSLGTSGGGPLGELFF | TGTGCCAGCAGTCTAGGGACTAGCGGGGGGGGCCCCCTAGGGGAGCTGTTTTTT
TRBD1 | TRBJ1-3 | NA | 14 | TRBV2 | CASKGALTGNTIYF | TGTGCCAGCAAGGGGGCTTTAACTGGAAACACCATATATTTT
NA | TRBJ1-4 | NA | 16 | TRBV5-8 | CASSADSGATNEKLFF | TGTGCCAGCAGCGCGGACTCAGGGGCCACTAATGAAAAACTGTTTTTT
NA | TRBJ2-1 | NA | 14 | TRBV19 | CASSMAGAYNEQFF | TGTGCCAGTAGTATGGCAGGGGCCTACAATGAGCAGTTCTTC
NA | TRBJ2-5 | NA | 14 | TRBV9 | CAPTERPNQETQYF | TGTGCCCCCACGGAGCGGCCAAACCAAGAGACCCAGTACTTC
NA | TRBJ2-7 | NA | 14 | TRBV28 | CASSLGTHSYEQYF | TGTGCCAGCAGTCTCGGGACTCACTCCTACGAGCAGTACTTC
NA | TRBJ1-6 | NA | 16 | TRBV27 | CASSAEDRYPNSPLHF | TGTGCCAGCAGCGCCGAAGACCGGTATCCTAATTCACCCCTCCACTTT
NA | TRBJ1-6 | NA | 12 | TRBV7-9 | CASSTSNSPLHF | TGTGCCAGCAGCACGAGCAATTCACCCCTCCACTTT
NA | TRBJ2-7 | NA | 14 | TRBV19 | CASSPGMDSYEQYF | TGTGCCAGTAGTCCGGGAATGGATTCCTACGAGCAGTACTTC
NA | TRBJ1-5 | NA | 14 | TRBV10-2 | CASSDFKDVGPQHF | TGCGCCAGCAGCGATTTTAAGGACGTCGGACCCCAGCATTTT
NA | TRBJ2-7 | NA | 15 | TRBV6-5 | CASGPGMARTYEQYF | TGTGCCAGCGGTCCCGGGATGGCTAGAACCTACGAGCAGTACTTC
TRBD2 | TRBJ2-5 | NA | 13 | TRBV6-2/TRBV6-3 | CASSGTREETQYF | TGTGCCAGCAGCGGGACTAGGGAAGAGACCCAGTACTTC
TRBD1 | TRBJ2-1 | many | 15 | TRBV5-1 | CASSRNAGGGNEQFF | TGCGCCAGCAGCCGAAATGCAGGGGGCGGCAATGAGCAGTTCTTC
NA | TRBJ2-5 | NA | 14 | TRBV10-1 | CASSPGDDQETQYF | TGCGCCAGCAGTCCGGGGGACGACCAAGAGACCCAGTACTTC
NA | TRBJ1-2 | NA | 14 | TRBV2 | CASTHIRVTDGYTF | TGTGCCAGCACCCATATCAGGGTGACAGATGGCTACACCTTC
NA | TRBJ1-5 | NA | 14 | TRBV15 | CATSRDRGDQPQHF | TGTGCCACCAGCAGAGATCGGGGGGATCAGCCCCAGCATTTT